The source of this TCR beta chain is a study of blood T cells in healthy people across ages. Healthy Caucasian individuals from Russia aged roughly 6 to 90 served as donors. Concerning this clonotype: Its antigen remains unidentified.

General study results and limits: The recorded TCR beta diversity per million T cells decreased in a roughly linear manner with age. Because donor CMV status was unknown, expanded clonotype changes were possibly confounded.

Germline V gene data show CDR1 as ENHRY and CDR2 as SYGVKD. The CDR3 loop spans 14 amino acids. V dropped 4 bases and J dropped 8; count of bases not matched to a gene: 7. Sample-barcoded 5' priming and a J-beta primer mix drove a second PCR of about 6 to 12 cycles. A template-switch adaptor containing 12 random nucleotides labeled each cDNA molecule. TCRdb re-called the 5' RACE reads with MiXCR, one entry per CDR3 protein. The sample yields around 800,000 distinct CDR3 sequences, around 43% seen once. The sequencing input was blood. The TCR comes from a man between 60 and 70 years old in good health. This chain joins TRBV10-3 and TRBJ1-4; 7 bases fit TRBD1. As DNA, the CDR3 is TGTGCCATCAGTGGAGGTGTAGGGGGCGAAAAACTGTTTTTT. Translated, it gives CAISGGVGGEKLFF.